This T cell receptor (beta chain) was sequenced during a study of blood T cell repertoires in COVID-19. Across the study: Researchers got acute and convalescent COVID-19 samples from the United States, Italy and Spain. Sources were T cells, B-cell-depleted T cells, or PBMCs; the material itself was cDNA or gDNA.

Authors' analysis steps: Estimated nucleated cell counts came from reference gene primer amplification. The data were produced by immunoSEQ multiplex PCR, yet TCRdb's version contains in-frame clones alone and is incomplete. D and trimming were read from the DNA, whereas the V and J calls and clone size are those reported in that table. The repertoire holds around 180,000 clones, roughly nine tenths seen once, with 2.5% to 3% in the top ten. J gave up 7 bases and V 1 base, and 1 base lay outside the gene matches. Per germline, CDR1 SGHNT and CDR2 YENEEA. The CDR3 is 13 amino acids. This clone was detected only once.

The source is a woman aged 25 to 39 with active or convalescent COVID-19. The rearrangement joins TRBV11-3 to TRBJ2-1, with 7 bases identical to TRBD1. The sequencing input was peripheral blood. CDR3 in DNA: TGTGCCAGCAGCTTAGCGACAGGGAATGAGCAGTTCTTC. Translation: CASSLATGNEQFF.